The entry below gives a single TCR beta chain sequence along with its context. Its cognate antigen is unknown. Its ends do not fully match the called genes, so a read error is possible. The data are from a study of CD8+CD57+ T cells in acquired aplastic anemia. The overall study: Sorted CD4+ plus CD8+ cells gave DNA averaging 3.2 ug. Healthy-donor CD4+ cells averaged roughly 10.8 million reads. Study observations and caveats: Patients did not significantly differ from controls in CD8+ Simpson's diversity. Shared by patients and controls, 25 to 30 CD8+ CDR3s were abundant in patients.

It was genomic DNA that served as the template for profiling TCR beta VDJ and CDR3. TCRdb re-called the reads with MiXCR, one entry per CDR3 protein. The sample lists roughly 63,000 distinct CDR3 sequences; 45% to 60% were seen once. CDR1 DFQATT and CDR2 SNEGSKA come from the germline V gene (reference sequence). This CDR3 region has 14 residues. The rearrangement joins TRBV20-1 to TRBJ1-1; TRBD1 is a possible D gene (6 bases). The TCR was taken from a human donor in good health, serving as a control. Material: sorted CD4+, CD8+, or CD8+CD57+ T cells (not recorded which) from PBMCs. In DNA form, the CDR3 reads TGCAGTGCTAGTGGGGGCCAGCTCTTTACTGAAGCTCTCTTT. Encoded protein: CSASGGQLFTEALF.